Presented here are 3 T cell receptor beta chains from one specimen sequenced in a study of T cells after yellow fever vaccination. Using its own MiXCR run on the 5' RACE reads, TCRdb lists one record per CDR3 protein. The profile shows approximately 130,000 distinct CDR3 sequences, 12% to 15% of them singletons. Source: CD8+ T cells sorted from PBMCs, taken 5 days after the yellow fever booster vaccination. The receptor source for this set is a young man who received the YFV17D yellow fever vaccine.

The sample holds a few counts of this clonotype. This chain joins TRBV4-1 and TRBJ2-3; D is uncertain. V was trimmed by 1 base and J by 0 bases, leaving 11 bases between them. The CDR3 is 16 residues long. Germline-derived CDR1 and CDR2 are MGHRA and YSYEKL. Here the CDR3 reads CASSQVGETSTDTQYF. CDR3 bases: TGCGCCAGCAGCCAAGTAGGAGAGACTAGCACAGATACGCAGTATTTT.

This clonotype was found a few times. The J gene is TRBJ2-5, the V gene TRBV12-3 or TRBV12-4; 8 nucleotides match TRBD2. J gave up 2 bases and V 8 bases, and 10 bases lay outside the gene matches. The CDR3 sequence is 15 residues long. The CDR3 region has the DNA TGTGCCAGCCGAAAGGGAGCGGGGGAACAAGAGACCCAGTACTTC. Its translation is CASRKGAGEQETQYF.

This clonotype was seen only a few times. This rearrangement joins TRBV11-3 to TRBJ2-3; unclear D gene. Germline CDR1 and CDR2: SGHNT and YENEEA. The V end lost 4 bases, the J end lost 4 bases, and 6 bases lay between the germline ends. The CDR3 consists of 12 residues. The CDR3 protein is CASSSRADTQYF. The CDR3 bases are TGTGCCAGCAGCTCGAGAGCAGATACGCAGTATTTT.